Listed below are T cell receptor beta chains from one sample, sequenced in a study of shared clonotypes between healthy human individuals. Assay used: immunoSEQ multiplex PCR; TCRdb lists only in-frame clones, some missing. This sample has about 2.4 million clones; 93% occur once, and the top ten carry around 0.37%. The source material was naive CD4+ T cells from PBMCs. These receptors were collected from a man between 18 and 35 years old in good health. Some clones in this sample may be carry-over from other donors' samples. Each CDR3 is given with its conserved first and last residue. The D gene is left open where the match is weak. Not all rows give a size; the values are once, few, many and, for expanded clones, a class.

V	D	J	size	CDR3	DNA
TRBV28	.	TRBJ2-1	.	CASSPFSGTFNEQFF	TGTGCCAGCAGTCCCTTCTCCGGGACATTTAATGAGCAGTTCTTC
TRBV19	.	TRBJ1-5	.	CASSASKSGQPQHF	TGTGCCAGTAGCGCCTCCAAGTCGGGTCAGCCCCAGCATTTT
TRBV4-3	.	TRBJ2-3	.	CASSQGATPSTDTQYF	TGCGCCAGCAGCCAAGGGGCCACTCCTAGCACAGATACGCAGTATTTT
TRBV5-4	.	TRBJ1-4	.	CASSAGGGNEKLFF	TGTGCCAGCAGTGCTGGAGGCGGTAATGAAAAACTGTTTTTT
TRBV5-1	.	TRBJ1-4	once	CASSLAGGSEKLFF	TGCGCCAGCAGCTTGGCGGGGGGAAGTGAAAAACTGTTTTTT
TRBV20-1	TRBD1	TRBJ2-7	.	CSAREEDREYF	TGCAGTGCTAGAGAAGAAGACAGGGAGTACTTC
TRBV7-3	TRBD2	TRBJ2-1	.	CASSPMREGHNEQFF	TGTGCCAGCAGCCCCATGCGGGAGGGCCACAATGAGCAGTTCTTC
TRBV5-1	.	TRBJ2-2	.	CASPSSPGELFF	TGCGCCAGCCCCTCAAGCCCCGGGGAGCTGTTTTTT
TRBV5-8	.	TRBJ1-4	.	CASIVAGARMGKLFF	TGTGCCAGCATCGTCGCAGGGGCGCGGATGGGAAAACTGTTTTTT
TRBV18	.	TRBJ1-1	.	CASLPTGGDTEAFF	TGTGCCAGCTTGCCGACAGGAGGGGACACTGAAGCTTTCTTT
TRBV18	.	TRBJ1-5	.	CASSGRSGTPSGQPQHF	TGTGCCAGCTCGGGACGCTCCGGGACCCCCTCGGGCCAGCCCCAGCATTTT
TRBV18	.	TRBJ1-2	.	CASSPGAERYGYTF	TGTGCCAGCTCACCAGGGGCCGAAAGATATGGCTACACCTTC
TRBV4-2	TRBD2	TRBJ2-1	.	CASSPLRPSGRAGEQFF	TGTGCCAGCAGCCCACTCCGCCCTAGCGGGAGGGCCGGTGAGCAGTTCTTC
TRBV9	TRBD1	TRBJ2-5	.	CASSAGQGGETQYF	TGTGCCAGCAGCGCAGGACAGGGCGGGGAGACCCAGTACTTC
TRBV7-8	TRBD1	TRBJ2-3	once	CASSLVGGVTGGSSTQYF	TGTGCCAGCAGCTTAGTCGGTGGAGTTACAGGGGGCAGTTCCACGCAGTATTTT
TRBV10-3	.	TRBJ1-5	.	CAIGPTSGEPQHF	TGTGCCATTGGACCTACCTCGGGGGAGCCCCAGCATTTT
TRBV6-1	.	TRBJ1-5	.	CASSESGSYSNQPQHF	TGTGCCAGCAGTGAATCGGGATCTTATAGCAATCAGCCCCAGCATTTT
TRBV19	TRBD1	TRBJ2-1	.	CASSSLRRQGTYNEQFF	TGTGCCAGTAGCTCCCTCCGAAGACAGGGGACTTACAATGAGCAGTTCTTC
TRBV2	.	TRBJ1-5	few	CASSADDNQPQHF	TGTGCCAGCAGTGCGGACGACAATCAGCCCCAGCATTTT
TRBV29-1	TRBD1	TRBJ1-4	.	CSVGEGAREKLFF	TGCAGCGTTGGGGAGGGGGCTCGTGAAAAACTGTTTTTT
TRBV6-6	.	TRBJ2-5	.	CASRSETQYF	TGTGCCAGCAGGTCCGAGACCCAGTACTTC
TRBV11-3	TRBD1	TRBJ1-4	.	CASSPRTGMTEKLFF	TGTGCCAGCAGCCCACGGACAGGGATGACGGAAAAACTGTTTTTT
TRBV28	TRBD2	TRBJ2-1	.	CASSLIPPLAGMNEQFF	TGTGCCAGCAGTCTAATTCCCCCACTAGCGGGAATGAATGAGCAGTTCTTC
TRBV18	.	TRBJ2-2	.	CASSPRTPNTGELFF	TGTGCCAGCTCACCCCGGACACCGAACACCGGGGAGCTGTTTTTT